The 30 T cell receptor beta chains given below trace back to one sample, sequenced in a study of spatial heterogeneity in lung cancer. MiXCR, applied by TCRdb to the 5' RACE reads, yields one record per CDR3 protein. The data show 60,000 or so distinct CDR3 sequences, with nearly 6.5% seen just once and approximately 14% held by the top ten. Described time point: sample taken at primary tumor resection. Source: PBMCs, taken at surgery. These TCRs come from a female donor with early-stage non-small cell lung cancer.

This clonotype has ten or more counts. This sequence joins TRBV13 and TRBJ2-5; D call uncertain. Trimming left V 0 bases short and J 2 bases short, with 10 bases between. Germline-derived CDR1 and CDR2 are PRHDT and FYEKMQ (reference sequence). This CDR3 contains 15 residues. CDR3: CASSLGFVSQETQYF. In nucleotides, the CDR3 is TGTGCCAGCAGCTTAGGTTTTGTCAGTCAAGAGACCCAGTACTTC.

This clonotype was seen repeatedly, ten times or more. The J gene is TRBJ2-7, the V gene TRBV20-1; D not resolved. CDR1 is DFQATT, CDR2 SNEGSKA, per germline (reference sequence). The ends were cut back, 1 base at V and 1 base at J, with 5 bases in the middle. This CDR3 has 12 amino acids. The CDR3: CSARVGSYEQYV. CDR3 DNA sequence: TGCAGTGCTAGAGTCGGGTCCTACGAGCAGTACGTC.

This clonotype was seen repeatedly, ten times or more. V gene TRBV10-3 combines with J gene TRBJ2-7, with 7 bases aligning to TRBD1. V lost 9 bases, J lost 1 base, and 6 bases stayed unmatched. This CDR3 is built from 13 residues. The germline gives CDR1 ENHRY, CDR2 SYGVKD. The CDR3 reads CAIQQGLSYEQYF. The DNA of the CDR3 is TGTGCCATACAACAGGGGTTATCCTACGAGCAGTACTTC.

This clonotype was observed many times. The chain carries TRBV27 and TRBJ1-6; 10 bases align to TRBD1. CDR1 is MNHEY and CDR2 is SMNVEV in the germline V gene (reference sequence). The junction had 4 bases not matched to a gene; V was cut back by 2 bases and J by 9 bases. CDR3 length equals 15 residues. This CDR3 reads CASSLGTGEASPLHF. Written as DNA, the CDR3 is TGTGCCAGCAGTTTAGGGACAGGGGAGGCTTCACCCCTCCACTTT.

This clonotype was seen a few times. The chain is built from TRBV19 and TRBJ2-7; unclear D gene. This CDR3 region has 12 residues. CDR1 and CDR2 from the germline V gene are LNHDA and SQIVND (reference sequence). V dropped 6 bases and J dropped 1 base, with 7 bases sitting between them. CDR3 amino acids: CASSPESYEQYF. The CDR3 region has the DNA TGTGCCAGTAGCCCTGAGTCCTACGAGCAGTACTTC.

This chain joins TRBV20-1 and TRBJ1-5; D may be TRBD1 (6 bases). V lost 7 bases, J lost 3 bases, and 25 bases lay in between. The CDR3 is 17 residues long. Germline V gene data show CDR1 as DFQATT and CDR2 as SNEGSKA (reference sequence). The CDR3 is CSVNSPAAGATNQPQHF. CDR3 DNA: TGCAGTGTTAACAGCCCCGCGGCAGGGGCCACCAATCAGCCCCAGCATTTT.

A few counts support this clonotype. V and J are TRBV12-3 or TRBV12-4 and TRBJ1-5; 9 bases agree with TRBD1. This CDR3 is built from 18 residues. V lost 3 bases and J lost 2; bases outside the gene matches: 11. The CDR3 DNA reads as TGTGCCAGCAGTTTCGGGCCCACAGGGGGCCGAGGCAATCAGCCCCAGCATTTT. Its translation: CASSFGPTGGRGNQPQHF.

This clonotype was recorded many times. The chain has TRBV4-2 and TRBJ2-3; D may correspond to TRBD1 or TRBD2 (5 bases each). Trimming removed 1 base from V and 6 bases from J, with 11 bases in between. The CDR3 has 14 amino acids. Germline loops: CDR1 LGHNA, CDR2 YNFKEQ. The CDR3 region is CASSQAGPGDTQYF. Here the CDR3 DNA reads TGTGCCAGCAGCCAAGCGGGGCCAGGGGATACGCAGTATTTT.

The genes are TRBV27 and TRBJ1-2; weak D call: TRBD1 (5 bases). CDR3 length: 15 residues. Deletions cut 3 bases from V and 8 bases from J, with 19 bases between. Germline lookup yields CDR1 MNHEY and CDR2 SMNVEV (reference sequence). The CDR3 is CASSLLARGEGGYTF. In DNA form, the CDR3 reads TGTGCCAGCAGTTTGCTCGCCCGAGGGGAAGGAGGCTACACCTTC.

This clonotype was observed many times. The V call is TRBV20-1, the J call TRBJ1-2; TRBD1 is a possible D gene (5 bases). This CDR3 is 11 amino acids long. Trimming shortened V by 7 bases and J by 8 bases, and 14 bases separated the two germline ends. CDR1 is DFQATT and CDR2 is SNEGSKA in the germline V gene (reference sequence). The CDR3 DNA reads TGCAGTGAGACAGCGGCGGAAGGCTACACCTTC. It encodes CSETAAEGYTF.

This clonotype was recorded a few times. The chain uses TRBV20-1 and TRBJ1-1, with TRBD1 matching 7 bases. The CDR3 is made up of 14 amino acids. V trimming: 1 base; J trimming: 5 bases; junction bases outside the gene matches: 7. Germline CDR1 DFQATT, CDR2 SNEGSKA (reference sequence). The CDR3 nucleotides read TGCAGTGCTAGAGCCTCAGGGGGACGGACTGAAGCTTTCTTT. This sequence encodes CSARASGGRTEAFF.

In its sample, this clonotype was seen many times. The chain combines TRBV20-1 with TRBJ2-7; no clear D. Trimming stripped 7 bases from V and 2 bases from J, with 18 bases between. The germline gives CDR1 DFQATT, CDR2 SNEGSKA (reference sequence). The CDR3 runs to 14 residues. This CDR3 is CSVFNVAPTYEQYF. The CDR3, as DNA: TGCAGTGTCTTCAACGTTGCCCCAACCTACGAGCAGTACTTC.

The CDR3 is CASSGGLAGVGELFF. In DNA, the CDR3 is TGTGCCAGCAGTGGAGGACTAGCGGGAGTCGGGGAGCTGTTTTTT. The chain couples TRBV2 to TRBJ2-2, with TRBD2 matching 13 bases. Trimming took 4 bases from V and 7 from J; bases not matched to a gene: 3. Germline V CDR1 and CDR2: SNHLY, FYNNEI. The CDR3 is made up of 15 amino acids.

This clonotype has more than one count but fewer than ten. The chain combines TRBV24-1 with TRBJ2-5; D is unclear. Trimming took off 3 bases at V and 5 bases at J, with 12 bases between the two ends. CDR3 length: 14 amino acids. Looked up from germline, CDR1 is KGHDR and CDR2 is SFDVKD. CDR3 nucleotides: TGTGCCACCAGTGATAATGACAACATCGAGACCCAGTACTTC. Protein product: CATSDNDNIETQYF.

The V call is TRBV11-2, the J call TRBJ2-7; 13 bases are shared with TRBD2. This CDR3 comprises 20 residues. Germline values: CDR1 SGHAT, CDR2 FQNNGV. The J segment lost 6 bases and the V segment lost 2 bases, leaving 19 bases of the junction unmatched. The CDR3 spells CASSLRTLALAGGRKPEQYF. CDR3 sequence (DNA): TGTGCCAGCAGCTTACGTACTTTGGCACTAGCGGGAGGGCGGAAACCCGAGCAGTACTTC.

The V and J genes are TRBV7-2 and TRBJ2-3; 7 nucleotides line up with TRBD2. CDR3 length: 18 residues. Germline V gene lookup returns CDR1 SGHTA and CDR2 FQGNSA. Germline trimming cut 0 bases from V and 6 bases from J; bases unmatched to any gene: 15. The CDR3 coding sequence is TGTGCCAGCAGCTTAGCGCCAGCGGGGTCTGCGGTAGCGGATACGCAGTATTTT. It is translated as CASSLAPAGSAVADTQYF.

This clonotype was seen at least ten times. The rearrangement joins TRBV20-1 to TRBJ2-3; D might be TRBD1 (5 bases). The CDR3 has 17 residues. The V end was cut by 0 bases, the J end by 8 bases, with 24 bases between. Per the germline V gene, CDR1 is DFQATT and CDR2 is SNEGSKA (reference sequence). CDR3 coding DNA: TGCAGTGCTAGAGATACAGTCGGATCTGGGGCTTACCCTACGCAGTATTTT. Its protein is CSARDTVGSGAYPTQYF.

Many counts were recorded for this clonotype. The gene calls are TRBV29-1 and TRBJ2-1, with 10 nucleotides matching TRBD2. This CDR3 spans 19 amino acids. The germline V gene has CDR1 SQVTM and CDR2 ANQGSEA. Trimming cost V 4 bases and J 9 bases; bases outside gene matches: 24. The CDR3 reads CSVVHSPTDLAGVTGEQFF. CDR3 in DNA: TGCAGCGTTGTCCATTCGCCAACGGATCTAGCGGGAGTAACGGGTGAGCAGTTCTTC.

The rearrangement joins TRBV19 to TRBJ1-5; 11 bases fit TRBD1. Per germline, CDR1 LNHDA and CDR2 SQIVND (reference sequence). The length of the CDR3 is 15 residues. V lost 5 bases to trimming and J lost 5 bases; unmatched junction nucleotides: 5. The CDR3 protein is CASSSGTGGYQPQHF. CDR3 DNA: TGTGCCAGTAGTTCCGGGACAGGGGGTTATCAGCCCCAGCATTTT.

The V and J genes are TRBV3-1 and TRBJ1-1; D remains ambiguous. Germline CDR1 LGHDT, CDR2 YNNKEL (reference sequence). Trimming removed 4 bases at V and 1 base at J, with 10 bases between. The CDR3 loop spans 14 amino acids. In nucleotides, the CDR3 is TGTGCCAGCAGCCCATTTGACACGAACACTGAAGCTTTCTTT. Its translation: CASSPFDTNTEAFF. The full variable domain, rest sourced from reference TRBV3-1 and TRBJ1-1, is DTAVSQTPKYLVTQMGNDKSIKCEQNLGHDTMYWYKQDSKKFLKIMFSYNNKELIINETVPNRFSPKSPDKAHLNLHINSLELGDSAVYFCASSPFDTNTEAFFGQGTRLTVV.

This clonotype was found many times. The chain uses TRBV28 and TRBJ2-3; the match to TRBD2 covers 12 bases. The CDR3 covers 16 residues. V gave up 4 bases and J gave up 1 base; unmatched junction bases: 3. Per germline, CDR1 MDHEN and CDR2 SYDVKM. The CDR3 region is CASSSRLAGGTDTQYF. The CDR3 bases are TGTGCCAGCAGTTCCCGACTAGCGGGGGGCACAGATACGCAGTATTTT.

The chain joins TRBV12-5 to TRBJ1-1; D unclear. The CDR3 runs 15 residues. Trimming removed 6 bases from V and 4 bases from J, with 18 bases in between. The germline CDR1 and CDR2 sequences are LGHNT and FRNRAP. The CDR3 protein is CASGTSRGSSTEAFF. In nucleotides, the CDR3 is TGTGCTAGTGGCACCTCCCGAGGGAGTAGCACTGAAGCTTTCTTT.

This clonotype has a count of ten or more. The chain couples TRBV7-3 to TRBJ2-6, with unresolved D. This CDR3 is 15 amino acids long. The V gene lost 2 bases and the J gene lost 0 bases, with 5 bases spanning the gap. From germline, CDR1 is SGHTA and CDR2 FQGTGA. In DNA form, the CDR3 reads TGTGCCAGCAGCTTAGCCCCCTCTGGGGCCAACGTCCTGACTTTC. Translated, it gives CASSLAPSGANVLTF.

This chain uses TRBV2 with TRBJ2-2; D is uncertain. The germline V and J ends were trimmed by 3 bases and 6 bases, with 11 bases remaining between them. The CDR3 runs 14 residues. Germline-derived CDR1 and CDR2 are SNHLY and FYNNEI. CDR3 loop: CASSENANPGELFF. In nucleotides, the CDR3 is TGTGCCAGCAGTGAGAACGCCAATCCCGGGGAGCTGTTTTTT.

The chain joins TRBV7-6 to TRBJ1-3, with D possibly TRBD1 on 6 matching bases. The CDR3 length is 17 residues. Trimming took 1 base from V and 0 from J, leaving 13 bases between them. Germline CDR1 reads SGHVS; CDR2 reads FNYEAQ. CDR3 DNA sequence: TGTGCCAGCAGCTTAGGAGGCGGGGGCCCCTCTGGAAACACCATATATTTT. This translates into CASSLGGGGPSGNTIYF.

The CDR3 nucleotides read TGTGCCAGCAGGACAGGGGACTCACCCCTCCACTTT. It codes for CASRTGDSPLHF. The chain recombines TRBV7-8 with TRBJ1-6; TRBD1 aligns across 8 bases. Germline CDR1 reads SGHVS; CDR2 reads FQNEAQ. The CDR3 spans 12 residues. The junction had 2 bases not matched to a gene; V was cut back by 6 bases and J by 10 bases.

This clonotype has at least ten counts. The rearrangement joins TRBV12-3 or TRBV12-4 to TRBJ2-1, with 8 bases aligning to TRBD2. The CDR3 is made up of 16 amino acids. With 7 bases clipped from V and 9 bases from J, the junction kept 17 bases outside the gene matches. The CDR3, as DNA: TGTGCCAGCACCTCCGCGGTCGGGAGGGGGAGTAGTGAGCAGTTCTTC. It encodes CASTSAVGRGSSEQFF.

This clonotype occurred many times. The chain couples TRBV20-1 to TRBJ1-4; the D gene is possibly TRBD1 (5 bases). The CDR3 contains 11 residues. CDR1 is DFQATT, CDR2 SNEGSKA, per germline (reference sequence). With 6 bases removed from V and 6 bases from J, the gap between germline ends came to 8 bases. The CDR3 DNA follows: TGCAGTGCGGGGACGGATGAAAAACTGTTTTTT. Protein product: CSAGTDEKLFF.

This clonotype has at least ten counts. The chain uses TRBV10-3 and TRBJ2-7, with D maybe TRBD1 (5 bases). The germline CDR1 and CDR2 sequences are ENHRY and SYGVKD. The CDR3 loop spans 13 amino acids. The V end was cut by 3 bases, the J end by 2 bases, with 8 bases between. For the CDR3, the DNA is TGTGCCATCAGTGATCAGGGCGCCTACGAGCAGTACGTC. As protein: CAISDQGAYEQYV.

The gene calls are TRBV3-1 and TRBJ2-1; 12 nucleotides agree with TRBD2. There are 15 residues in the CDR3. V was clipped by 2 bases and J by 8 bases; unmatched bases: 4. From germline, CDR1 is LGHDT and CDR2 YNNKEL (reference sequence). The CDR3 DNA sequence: TGTGCCAGCAGCCAACTAGGACTAGCGGGATATGAGCAGTTCTTC. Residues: CASSQLGLAGYEQFF.